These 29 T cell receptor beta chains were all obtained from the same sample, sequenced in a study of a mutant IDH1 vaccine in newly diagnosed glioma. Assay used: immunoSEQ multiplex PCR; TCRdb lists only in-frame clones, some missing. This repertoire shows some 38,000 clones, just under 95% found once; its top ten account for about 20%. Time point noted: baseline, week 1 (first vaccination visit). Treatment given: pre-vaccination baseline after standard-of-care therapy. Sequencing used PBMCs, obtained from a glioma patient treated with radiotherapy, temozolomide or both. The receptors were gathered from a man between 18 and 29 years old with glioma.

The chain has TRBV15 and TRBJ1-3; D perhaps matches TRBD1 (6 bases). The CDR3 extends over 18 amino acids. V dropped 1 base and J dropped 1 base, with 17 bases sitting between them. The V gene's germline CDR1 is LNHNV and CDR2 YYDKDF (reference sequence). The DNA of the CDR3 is TGTGCCACCAGCAGAGCGACAGGCAGGCATCGGTCTGGAAACACCATATATTTT. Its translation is CATSRATGRHRSGNTIYF. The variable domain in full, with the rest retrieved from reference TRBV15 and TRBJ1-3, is DAMVIQNPRYQVTQFGKPVTLSCSQTLNHNVMYWYQQKSSQAPKLLFHYYDKDFNNEADTPDNFQSRRPNTSFCFLDIRSPGLGDTAMYLCATSRATGRHRSGNTIYFGEGSWLTVV.

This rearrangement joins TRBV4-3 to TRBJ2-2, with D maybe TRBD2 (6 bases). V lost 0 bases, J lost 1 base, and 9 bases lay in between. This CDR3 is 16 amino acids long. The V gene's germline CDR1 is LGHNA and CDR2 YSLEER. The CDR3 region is CASSQDGLQNTGELFF. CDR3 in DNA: TGCGCCAGCAGCCAAGATGGACTACAGAACACCGGGGAGCTGTTTTTT.

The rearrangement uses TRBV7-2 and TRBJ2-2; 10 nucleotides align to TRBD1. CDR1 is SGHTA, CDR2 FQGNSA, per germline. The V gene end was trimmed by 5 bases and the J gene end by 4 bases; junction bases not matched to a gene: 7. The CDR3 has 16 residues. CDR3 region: CASSSGTGVGTGELFF. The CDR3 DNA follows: TGTGCCAGCAGCAGTGGGACAGGGGTTGGCACCGGGGAGCTGTTTTTT.

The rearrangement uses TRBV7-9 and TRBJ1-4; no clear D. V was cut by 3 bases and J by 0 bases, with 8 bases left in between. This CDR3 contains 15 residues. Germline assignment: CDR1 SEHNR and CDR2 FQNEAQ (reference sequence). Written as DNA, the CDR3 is TGTGCCAGCAGCTTTGGGAGAGCAACTAATGAAAAACTGTTTTTT. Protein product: CASSFGRATNEKLFF. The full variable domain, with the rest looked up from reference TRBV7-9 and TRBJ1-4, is DTGVSQNPRHKITKRGQNVTFRCDPISEHNRLYWYRQTLGQGPEFLTYFQNEAQLEKSRLLSDRFSAERPKGSFSTLEIQRTEQGDSAMYLCASSFGRATNEKLFFGSGTQLSVL.

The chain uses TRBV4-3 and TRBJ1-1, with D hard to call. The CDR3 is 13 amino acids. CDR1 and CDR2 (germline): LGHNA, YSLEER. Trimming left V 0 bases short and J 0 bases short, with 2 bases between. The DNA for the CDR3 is TGCGCCAGCAGCCAAGATATGAACACTGAAGCTTTCTTT. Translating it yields CASSQDMNTEAFF.

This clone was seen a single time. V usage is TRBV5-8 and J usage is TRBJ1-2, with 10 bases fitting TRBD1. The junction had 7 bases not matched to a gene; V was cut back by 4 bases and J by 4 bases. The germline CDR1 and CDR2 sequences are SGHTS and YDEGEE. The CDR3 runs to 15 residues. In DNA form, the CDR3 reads TGTGCCAGCAGCCCCCGGACAGGGGGATTCTATGGCTACACCTTC. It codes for CASSPRTGGFYGYTF.

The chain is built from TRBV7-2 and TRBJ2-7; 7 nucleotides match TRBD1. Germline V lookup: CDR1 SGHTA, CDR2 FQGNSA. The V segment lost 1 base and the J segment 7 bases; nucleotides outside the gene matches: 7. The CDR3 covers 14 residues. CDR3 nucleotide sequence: TGTGCCAGCAGCTTAGGAGGGGGCCGAAGGGAGCAGTACTTC. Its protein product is CASSLGGGRREQYF.

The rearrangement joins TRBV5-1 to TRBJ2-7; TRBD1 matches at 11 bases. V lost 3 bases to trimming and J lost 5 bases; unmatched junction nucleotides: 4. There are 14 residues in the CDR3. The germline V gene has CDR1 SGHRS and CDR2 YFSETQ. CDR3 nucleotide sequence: TGCGCCAGCAGCTATGGACAGGGGGCGGACGAGCAGTACTTC. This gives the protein CASSYGQGADEQYF.

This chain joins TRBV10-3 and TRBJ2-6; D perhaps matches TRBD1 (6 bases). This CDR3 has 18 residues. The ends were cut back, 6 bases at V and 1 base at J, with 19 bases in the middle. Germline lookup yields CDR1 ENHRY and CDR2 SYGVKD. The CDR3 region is CAIRGAGAQLSGANVLTF. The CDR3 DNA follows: TGTGCCATCAGGGGGGCAGGGGCCCAATTGTCTGGGGCCAACGTCCTGACTTTC.

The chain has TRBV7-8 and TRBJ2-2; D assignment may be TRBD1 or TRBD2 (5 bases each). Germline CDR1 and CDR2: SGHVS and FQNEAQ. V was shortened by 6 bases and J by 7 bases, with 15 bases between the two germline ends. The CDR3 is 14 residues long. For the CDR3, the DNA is TGTGCCAGCAGGGAATCACTAGGGGTCGGGGAGCTGTTTTTT. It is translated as CASRESLGVGELFF. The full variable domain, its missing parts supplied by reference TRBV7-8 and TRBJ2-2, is GAGVSQSPRYKVAKRGQDVALRCDPISGHVSLFWYQQALGQGPEFLTYFQNEAQLDKSGLPSDRFFAERPEGSVSTLKIQRTQQEDSAVYLCASRESLGVGELFFGEGSRLTVL.

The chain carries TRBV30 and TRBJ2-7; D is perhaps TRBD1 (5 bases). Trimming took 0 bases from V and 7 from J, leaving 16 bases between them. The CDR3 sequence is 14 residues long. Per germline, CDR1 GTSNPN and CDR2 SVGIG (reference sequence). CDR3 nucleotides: TGTGCCTGGAGTGTCGGCAGGGATATCTTAGAGCAGTACTTC. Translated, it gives CAWSVGRDILEQYF.

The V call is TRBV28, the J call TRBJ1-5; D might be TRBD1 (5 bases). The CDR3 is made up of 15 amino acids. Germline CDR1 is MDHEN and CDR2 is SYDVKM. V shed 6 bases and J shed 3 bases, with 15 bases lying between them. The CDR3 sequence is CASSPRGGANQPQHF. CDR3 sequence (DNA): TGTGCCAGCAGCCCAAGGGGAGGAGCCAATCAGCCCCAGCATTTT.

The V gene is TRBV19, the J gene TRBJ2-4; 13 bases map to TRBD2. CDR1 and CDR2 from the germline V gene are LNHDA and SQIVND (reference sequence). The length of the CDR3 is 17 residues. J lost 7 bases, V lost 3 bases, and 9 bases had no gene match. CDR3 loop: CASSIGTSGTLGNIQYF. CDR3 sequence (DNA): TGTGCCAGTAGTATTGGGACTAGCGGGACTTTAGGGAACATTCAGTACTTC.

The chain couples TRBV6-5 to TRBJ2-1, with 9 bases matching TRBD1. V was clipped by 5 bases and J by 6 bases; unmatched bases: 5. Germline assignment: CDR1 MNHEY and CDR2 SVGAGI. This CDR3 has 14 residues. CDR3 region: CASSTRQGGNEQFF. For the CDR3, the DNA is TGTGCCAGCAGTACTCGACAGGGGGGCAATGAGCAGTTCTTC.

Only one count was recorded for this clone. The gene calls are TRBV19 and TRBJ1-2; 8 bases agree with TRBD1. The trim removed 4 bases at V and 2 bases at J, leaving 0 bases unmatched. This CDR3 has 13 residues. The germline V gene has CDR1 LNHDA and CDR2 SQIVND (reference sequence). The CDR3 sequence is CASSRDRNYGYTF. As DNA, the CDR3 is TGTGCCAGTAGTAGGGACAGGAACTATGGCTACACCTTC.

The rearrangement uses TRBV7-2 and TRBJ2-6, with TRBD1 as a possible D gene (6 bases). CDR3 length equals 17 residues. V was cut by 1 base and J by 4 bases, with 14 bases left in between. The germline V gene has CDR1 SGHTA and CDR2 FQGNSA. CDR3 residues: CASSLGAYRVGANVLTF. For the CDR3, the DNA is TGTGCCAGCAGCTTAGGGGCCTACAGGGTCGGGGCCAACGTCCTGACTTTC.

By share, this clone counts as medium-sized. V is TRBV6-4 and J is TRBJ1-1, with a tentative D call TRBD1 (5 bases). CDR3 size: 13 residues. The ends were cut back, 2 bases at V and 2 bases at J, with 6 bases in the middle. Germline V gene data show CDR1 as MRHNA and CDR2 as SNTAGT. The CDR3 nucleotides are TGTGCCAGCAGTGACCGGGACAACACTGAAGCTTTCTTT. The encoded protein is CASSDRDNTEAFF.

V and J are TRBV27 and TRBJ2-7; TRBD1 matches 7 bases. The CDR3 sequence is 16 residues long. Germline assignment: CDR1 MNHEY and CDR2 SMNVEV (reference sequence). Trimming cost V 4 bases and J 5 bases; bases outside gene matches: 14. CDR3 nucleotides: TGTGCCAGCAGTTCGACGACAGGGCTTCCACCCAACGAGCAGTACTTC. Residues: CASSSTTGLPPNEQYF.

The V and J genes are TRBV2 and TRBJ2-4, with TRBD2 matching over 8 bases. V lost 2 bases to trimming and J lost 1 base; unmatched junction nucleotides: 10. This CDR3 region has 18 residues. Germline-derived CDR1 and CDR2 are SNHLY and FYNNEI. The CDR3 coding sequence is TGTGCCAGCAGTGAACTCCGTTCGGGGGGGGCGGCCAAAAACATTCAGTACTTC. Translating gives CASSELRSGGAAKNIQYF.

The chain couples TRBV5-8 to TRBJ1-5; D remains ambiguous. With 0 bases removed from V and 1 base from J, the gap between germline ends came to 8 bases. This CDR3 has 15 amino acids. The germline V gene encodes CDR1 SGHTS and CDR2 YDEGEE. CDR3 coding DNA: TGTGCCAGCAGCTTGGGCCAGATGAGCAATCAGCCCCAGCATTTT. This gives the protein CASSLGQMSNQPQHF.

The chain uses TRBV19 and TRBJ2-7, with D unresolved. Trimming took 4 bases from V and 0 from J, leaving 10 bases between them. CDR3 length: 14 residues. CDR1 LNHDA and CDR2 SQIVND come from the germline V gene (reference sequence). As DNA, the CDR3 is TGTGCCAGTAGTAAGAAGGAATCCTCCTACGAGCAGTACTTC. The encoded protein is CASSKKESSYEQYF.

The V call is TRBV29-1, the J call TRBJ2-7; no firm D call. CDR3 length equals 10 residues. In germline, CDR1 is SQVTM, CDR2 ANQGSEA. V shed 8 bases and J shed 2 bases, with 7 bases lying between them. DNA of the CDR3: TGCAGCTCCTTTCCCTACGAGCAGTACTTC. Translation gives CSSFPYEQYF.

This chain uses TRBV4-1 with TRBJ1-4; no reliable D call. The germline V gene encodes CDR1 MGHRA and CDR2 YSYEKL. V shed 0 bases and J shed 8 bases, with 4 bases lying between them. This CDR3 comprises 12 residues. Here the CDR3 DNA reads TGCGCCAGCAGCCAAGATCTAGAAAAACTGTTTTTT. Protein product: CASSQDLEKLFF.

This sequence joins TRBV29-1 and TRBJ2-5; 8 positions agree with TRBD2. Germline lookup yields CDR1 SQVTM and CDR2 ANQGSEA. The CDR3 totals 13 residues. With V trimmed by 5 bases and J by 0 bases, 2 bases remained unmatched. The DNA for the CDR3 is TGCAGCGTTCTTAGCGGGAACCAAGAGACCCAGTACTTC. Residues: CSVLSGNQETQYF.

CDR3 loop: CASSLPGEQFF. CDR3 coding DNA: TGTGCCAGCAGCTTACCCGGGGAGCAGTTCTTC. The rearrangement joins TRBV7-9 to TRBJ2-1, with D hard to call. The CDR3 spans 11 residues. V lost 2 bases, J lost 10 bases, and 6 bases lay in between. Germline CDR1 is SEHNR and CDR2 is FQNEAQ (reference sequence).

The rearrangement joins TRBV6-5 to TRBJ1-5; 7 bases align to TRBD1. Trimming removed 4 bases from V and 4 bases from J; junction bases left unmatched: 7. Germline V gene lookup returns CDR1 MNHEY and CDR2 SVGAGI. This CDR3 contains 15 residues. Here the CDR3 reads CASSFPGQDNQPQHF. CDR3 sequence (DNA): TGTGCCAGCAGTTTCCCCGGACAGGATAATCAGCCCCAGCATTTT.

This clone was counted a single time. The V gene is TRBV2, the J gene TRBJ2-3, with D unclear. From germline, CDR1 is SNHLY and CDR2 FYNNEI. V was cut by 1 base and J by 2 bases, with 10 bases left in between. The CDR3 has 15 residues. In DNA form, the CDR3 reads TGTGCCAGCAGTGAAGTGCTAGGGTCCACAGATACGCAGTATTTT. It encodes CASSEVLGSTDTQYF.

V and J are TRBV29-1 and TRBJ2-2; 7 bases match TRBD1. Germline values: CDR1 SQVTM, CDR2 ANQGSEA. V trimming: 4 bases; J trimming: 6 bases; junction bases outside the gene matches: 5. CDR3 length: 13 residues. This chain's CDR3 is CSVVFQGAGELFF. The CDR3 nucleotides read TGCAGCGTTGTCTTTCAGGGGGCCGGGGAGCTGTTTTTT.

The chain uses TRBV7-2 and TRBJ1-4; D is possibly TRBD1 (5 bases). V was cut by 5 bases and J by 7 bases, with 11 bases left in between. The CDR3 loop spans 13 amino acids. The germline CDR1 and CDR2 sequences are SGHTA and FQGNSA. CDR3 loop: CASSPSGGEKLFF. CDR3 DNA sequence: TGTGCCAGCAGCCCCTCGGGGGGTGAAAAACTGTTTTTT.